This record looks at one T cell receptor (beta chain) sequence and its context. Its antigen is not known. Collection of blood occurred at baseline, at cycle 4 day 1, and at cycle 7 day 1. This entry is derived from a study of OX40 agonist ivuxolimab in advanced cancers. TCRdb's copy holds only in-frame clones and misses some; the assay was immunoSEQ multiplex PCR. The table has about 7,000 clones, roughly 70% seen once. The study, taken as a whole, reports: Expanded peripheral T-cell antigen specificity went undetermined. It was also the case that some nonresponders had low normalized T-cell clonal expansion.

Germline V CDR1 and CDR2: SEHNR, FQNEAQ (reference sequence). This CDR3 contains 13 residues. Trimming cost V 11 bases and J 1 base; bases outside gene matches: 8. The TCR was taken from an adult with an advanced solid tumor such as melanoma, head and neck, liver or kidney cancer. Material: CD4+ or CD8+ T cells sorted from blood, obtained in a trial of the OX40 agonist ivuxolimab. The chain couples TRBV7-9 to TRBJ2-7; the match to TRBD1 covers 7 bases. The CDR3 reads CAAQGETSYEQYF. DNA of the CDR3: TGTGCCGCCCAGGGGGAGACGTCCTACGAGCAGTACTTC.